The 15 T cell receptor beta chains presented below share a single source sample, sequenced in a study of regulatory T cells in long-lasting Graves disease. Arm-PCR of CDR3 regions and iRepertoire HTBI primers were the basis on which TCR beta libraries were built. One entry per CDR3 protein, called by TCRdb with MiXCR from the multiplex PCR reads. The sample shows hundreds of thousands of distinct CDR3 sequences, about 16% of them seen only once. As for time point: newly diagnosed GD, antithyroid drugs for less than 3 months. The TCR library used RNA extracted from PBMCs. These data are also associated with another study on T cells in Graves' hyperthyroidism and ophthalmopathy.

The sequenced sample was peripheral blood mononuclear cells (PBMCs), obtained at new diagnosis, from a patient treated with antithyroid drugs. The receptors derive from a woman aged 25 to 45 with Graves disease.

In its sample, this clonotype was seen many times. The chain has TRBV28 and TRBJ2-1; 9 nucleotides align to TRBD2. The CDR3 loop spans 17 amino acids. V was pared by 7 bases and J by 0 bases, with 10 bases of the junction left unmatched. Germline assignment: CDR1 MDHEN and CDR2 SYDVKM. The CDR3 here is CASKTLAGLGSYNEQFF. Here the CDR3 DNA reads TGTGCCAGCAAAACCCTAGCGGGACTCGGCTCCTACAATGAGCAGTTCTTC.

This clonotype has at least ten counts. This rearrangement joins TRBV28 to TRBJ2-7; 9 nucleotides align to TRBD1. Germline V gene sequence: CDR1 MDHEN, CDR2 SYDVKM. CDR3 length: 15 residues. V gave up 4 bases and J gave up 4 bases; unmatched junction bases: 8. The CDR3 sequence: CASSSPGTGRYEQYF. CDR3 coding DNA: TGTGCCAGCAGTTCCCCCGGGACAGGGCGATACGAGCAGTACTTC.

Turning to this clonotype: A read error is possible here, since a much larger clone lies one base away. V and J are TRBV10-3 and TRBJ2-5; perhaps D is TRBD1 or TRBD2 (5 bases each). CDR1 and CDR2 (germline): ENHRY, SYGVKD. The CDR3 is made up of 12 amino acids. Here the CDR3 DNA reads TGTGTCATCAGTGGGGACGGGGAGACCCAGTACTTC. Encoded protein: CVISGDGETQYF.

This clonotype was seen many times. The chain combines TRBV2 with TRBJ2-4; 7 bases map to TRBD1. CDR1 SNHLY and CDR2 FYNNEI come from the germline V gene. This CDR3 region has 14 residues. Trimming at V came to 8 bases and at J to 2 bases, leaving 6 bases not matched to a gene. CDR3: CASDSGQTKNIQYF. The CDR3 bases are TGTGCCAGCGACTCGGGACAGACCAAAAACATTCAGTACTTC.

This clonotype was counted many times. The chain is built from TRBV20-1 and TRBJ2-2; 9 bases fit TRBD1. The CDR3 sequence is 14 residues long. The germline gives CDR1 DFQATT, CDR2 SNEGSKA (reference sequence). J lost 5 bases, V lost 2 bases, and 3 bases had no gene match. The CDR3 sequence: CSARRQGGTGELFF. DNA of the CDR3: TGCAGTGCTAGACGACAGGGGGGAACCGGGGAGCTGTTTTTT.

This clonotype came up a few times. The rearrangement uses TRBV10-3 and TRBJ2-1; no firm D call. Germline CDR1 ENHRY, CDR2 SYGVKD. V shed 8 bases and J shed 10 bases, with 18 bases lying between them. The CDR3 is 13 amino acids. The CDR3 nucleotides are TGTGCCATCGCACGTCTCTACCCCGGAGAGCAGTTCTTC. It codes for CAIARLYPGEQFF.

V is TRBV6-2 or TRBV6-3 and J is TRBJ2-1; 9 positions match TRBD2. V lost 2 bases, J lost 9 bases, and 8 bases stayed unmatched. This CDR3 is built from 15 residues. CDR1 is MNHEY and CDR2 is SVGEGT in the germline V gene. CDR3 coding DNA: TGTGCCAGCAGTTACGGACTAGCGCTGGGAGGTGAGCAGTTCTTC. Its protein is CASSYGLALGGEQFF.

There are a few counts of this clonotype. The rearrangement links TRBV19 to TRBJ2-1, with 8 positions matching TRBD1. The V and J ends lost 7 bases and 7 bases, in that order; junction bases with no gene match: 9. This CDR3 is built from 14 residues. Germline V CDR1 and CDR2: LNHDA, SQIVND (reference sequence). The CDR3 region is CASKVGQGRNEQFF. The CDR3 nucleotides read TGTGCCAGTAAGGTAGGACAGGGTCGTAATGAGCAGTTCTTC.

The V call is TRBV7-9, the J call TRBJ2-3; D not resolved. Trimming cost V 4 bases and J 4 bases, with 9 bases left between them. The CDR3 is 13 residues long. Germline V lookup: CDR1 SEHNR, CDR2 FQNEAQ (reference sequence). DNA for the CDR3: TGTGCCAGCAGCTCCCCCGGGTCAGATACGCAGTATTTT. This encodes CASSSPGSDTQYF.

In this sample, this clonotype turned up a few times. The gene calls are TRBV18 and TRBJ2-3; D call uncertain. The V gene lost 2 bases and the J gene lost 5 bases, with 11 bases spanning the gap. The CDR3 is 14 amino acids. CDR1 is KGHSH, CDR2 LQKENI, per germline. The CDR3 DNA follows: TGTGCCAGCTCACCAGGGCTAGGGCTAGATACGCAGTATTTT. Its translation: CASSPGLGLDTQYF.

The chain joins TRBV28 to TRBJ2-1; a possible D gene is TRBD2 (5 bases). V dropped 5 bases and J dropped 9 bases, with 23 bases sitting between them. The CDR3 sequence is 16 residues long. Germline V lookup: CDR1 MDHEN, CDR2 SYDVKM. The CDR3 sequence is CASSDEAGILALEQFF. DNA of the CDR3: TGTGCCAGCAGTGACGAAGCCGGGATCCTTGCTCTTGAGCAGTTCTTC. Filled out from reference TRBV28 and TRBJ2-1, the complete variable domain reads DVKVTQSSRYLVKRTGEKVFLECVQDMDHENMFWYRQDPGLGLRLIYFSYDVKMKEKGDIPEGYSVSREKKERFSLILESASTNQTSMYLCASSDEAGILALEQFFGPGTRLTVL.

This clonotype was seen only a few times. V and J are TRBV6-9 and TRBJ2-7; D could derive from TRBD1 or TRBD2 (6 bases each). Germline V lookup: CDR1 MNHGY, CDR2 SVAAGI. Trimming shortened V by 4 bases and J by 4 bases, and 17 bases separated the two germline ends. The CDR3 is made up of 15 amino acids. The CDR3 DNA sequence: TGTGCCAGCAGTTCCGTGGGGGGCGTGAGGTACGAGCAGTACTTC. Translating it yields CASSSVGGVRYEQYF.

In this sample, this clonotype turned up a few times. This rearrangement joins TRBV20-1 to TRBJ1-2; D ambiguous. The CDR3 length is 11 residues. Germline V CDR1 and CDR2: DFQATT, SNEGSKA (reference sequence). Trimming took 6 bases from V and 8 from J, leaving 13 bases between them. The CDR3 protein is CSAADDWGYTF. The CDR3 DNA is TGCAGTGCCGCCGACGATTGGGGCTACACCTTC.

This clonotype showed up many times. The rearrangement joins TRBV12-3 or TRBV12-4 to TRBJ1-6; TRBD1 is a possible D gene (5 bases). V lost 6 bases and J 7 bases, leaving 13 bases between the germline ends. The CDR3 is 14 amino acids. DNA for the CDR3: TGTGCCAGCAGCCTCGTGGGGGGGAATTCACCCCTCCACTTT. It yields the protein CASSLVGGNSPLHF.

This clonotype came up many times. The V gene is TRBV6-4, the J gene TRBJ1-5; TRBD1 aligns across 7 bases. The CDR3 length is 14 residues. V was clipped by 5 bases and J by 3 bases; unmatched bases: 4. Per the germline V gene, CDR1 is MRHNA and CDR2 is SNTAGT. DNA for the CDR3: TGTGCCAGCAGTTACGACAGGGTCAATCAGCCCCAGCATTTT. This translates into CASSYDRVNQPQHF.